The sequence of this T cell receptor (beta chain) was determined in a study of blood T cell repertoires in COVID-19. Germline trimming cut 6 bases from V and 5 bases from J; bases unmatched to any gene: 6. The CDR3 is 14 residues long. Per germline, CDR1 MNHEY and CDR2 SVGEGT. Data came from immunoSEQ multiplex PCR; TCRdb stores just in-frame clones and leaves some out. Of some 180,000 clones in the sample, 70% to 80% were seen once. The chain carries TRBV6-2 or TRBV6-3 and TRBJ1-5; 8 bases match TRBD1. The source is a woman between 40 and 50 years old with COVID-19, enrolled during active disease. The sequencing input was peripheral blood. The CDR3: CASSFLQGDQPQHF. The DNA of the CDR3 is TGTGCCAGCAGCTTCCTACAGGGGGATCAGCCCCAGCATTTT.